The clone carrying this T cell receptor beta chain has ten or more counts. Its antigen is unidentified. V dropped 0 bases and J dropped 4; count of bases not matched to a gene: 5. The CDR3 covers 16 residues. Germline CDR1 SGHRS, CDR2 YFSETQ. A single record per CDR3 protein comes from TCRdb applying MiXCR to the 5' RACE reads. The sample includes 200,000 to 300,000 distinct CDR3 sequences, roughly a tenth of them seen just once. The data stem from a study of CD8 T cells in ankylosing spondylitis. Study findings and constraints: In synovial fluid and blood from reactive arthritis, some motif variants were previously reported.

The sequence derives from a male donor with ankylosing spondylitis or in good health (not recorded which). This chain uses TRBV5-1 with TRBJ2-1; 9 bases fit TRBD2. The sequenced material came from blood, either unsorted or a sorted T cell fraction (not recorded which). The CDR3 spells CASSLVPSGEYNEQFF. CDR3 bases: TGCGCCAGCAGCTTGGTTCCTAGCGGGGAATACAATGAGCAGTTCTTC. Full variable domain (missing parts from reference TRBV5-1 and TRBJ2-1): KAGVTQTPRYLIKTRGQQVTLSCSPISGHRSVSWYQQTPGQGLQFLFEYFSETQRNKGNFPGRFSGRQFSNSRSEMNVSTLELGDSALYLCASSLVPSGEYNEQFFGPGTRLTVL.